Following are 4 T cell receptor beta chains from one sample sequenced in a study of CD8 T cells in ankylosing spondylitis. One entry per CDR3 protein, called by TCRdb with MiXCR from the 5' RACE reads. This sample carries nearly 350,000 distinct CDR3 sequences, approximately 15% of them seen once, and the ten largest clones take around 1%. Specimen: blood, either unsorted or a sorted T cell fraction (not recorded which). The source of these receptors is a male donor with ankylosing spondylitis or in good health (not recorded which).

The chain employs TRBV14 and TRBJ2-1, with 13 positions matching TRBD2. This CDR3 comprises 19 residues. The germline gives CDR1 SGHDN, CDR2 FVKESK. V lost 1 base to trimming and J lost 7 bases; unmatched junction nucleotides: 13. The CDR3 protein is CASSQAPGTSGIRSNEQFF. In DNA form, the CDR3 reads TGTGCCAGCAGCCAAGCACCCGGGACTAGCGGGATAAGGTCAAATGAGCAGTTCTTC.

This chain connects TRBV10-3 to TRBJ2-7, with 8 bases that match TRBD1. The length of the CDR3 is 14 residues. The trim removed 4 bases at V and 2 bases at J, leaving 4 bases unmatched. Germline-derived CDR1 and CDR2 are ENHRY and SYGVKD. The CDR3 DNA sequence: TGTGCCATCAGTGGAGGACAGGGACCCTACGAGCAGTACTTC. This translates into CAISGGQGPYEQYF.

Written as DNA, the CDR3 is TGCGCCAGCAGCTTGCGAACAGGTAGCCCCGGTCTAGCCAAAAACATTCAGTACTTC. Its protein product is CASSLRTGSPGLAKNIQYF. V and J are TRBV5-1 and TRBJ2-4, with D possibly TRBD1 on 5 matching bases. V was clipped by 1 base and J by 0 bases, with 20 bases between them. The CDR3 runs to 19 residues. Germline-derived CDR1 and CDR2 are SGHRS and YFSETQ. Complete variable domain (other parts from reference TRBV5-1 and TRBJ2-4): KAGVTQTPRYLIKTRGQQVTLSCSPISGHRSVSWYQQTPGQGLQFLFEYFSETQRNKGNFPGRFSGRQFSNSRSEMNVSTLELGDSALYLCASSLRTGSPGLAKNIQYFGAGTRLSVL.

This clonotype was detected many times. The chain carries TRBV6-1 and TRBJ2-2, with a possible D match to TRBD2 (6 bases). Germline V gene sequence: CDR1 MNHNS, CDR2 SASEGT. V was pared by 5 bases and J by 5 bases, with 15 bases between. The CDR3 consists of 15 residues. The CDR3 nucleotides are TGTGCCAGCAGTAGGAGGGCAGGATGGACCGGGGAGCTGTTTTTT. This codes for CASSRRAGWTGELFF.